A selection of T cell receptor beta chains follows, all from one sample in a study of early stage breast cancer tumors. Data came from immunoSEQ multiplex PCR; TCRdb stores just in-frame clones and leaves some out. This table holds tens of thousands of clones, approximately 80% found once. What was sequenced was blood. These receptors were collected from a person between 60 and 69 years old with breast cancer. The CDR3 runs from the conserved cysteine through the conserved F or W.

J | V | CDR3
TRBJ2-3 | TRBV18 | CASSSRAGGNTDTQYF
TRBJ2-2 | TRBV9 | CASSTQAKDTGELFF
TRBJ2-7 | TRBV28 | CATDTGEISYEQYF
TRBJ2-1 | TRBV7-9 | CASSSTGIGDNEQFF
TRBJ2-5 | TRBV9 | CASSGGLGARETQYF
TRBJ2-5 | TRBV19 | CASSPLGLAGGQETQYF
TRBJ1-2 | TRBV11-2 | CASSQPGSNGYTF
TRBJ2-7 | TRBV28 | CAEKPAGYYEQYF
TRBJ2-1 | TRBV30 | CAWSVGLYNEQFF
TRBJ2-1 | TRBV6-5 | CASSRGTGDNEQFF
TRBJ1-4 | TRBV28 | CASMRLTNEKLFF
TRBJ2-1 | TRBV7-9 | CASSLGSGGPNEQFF